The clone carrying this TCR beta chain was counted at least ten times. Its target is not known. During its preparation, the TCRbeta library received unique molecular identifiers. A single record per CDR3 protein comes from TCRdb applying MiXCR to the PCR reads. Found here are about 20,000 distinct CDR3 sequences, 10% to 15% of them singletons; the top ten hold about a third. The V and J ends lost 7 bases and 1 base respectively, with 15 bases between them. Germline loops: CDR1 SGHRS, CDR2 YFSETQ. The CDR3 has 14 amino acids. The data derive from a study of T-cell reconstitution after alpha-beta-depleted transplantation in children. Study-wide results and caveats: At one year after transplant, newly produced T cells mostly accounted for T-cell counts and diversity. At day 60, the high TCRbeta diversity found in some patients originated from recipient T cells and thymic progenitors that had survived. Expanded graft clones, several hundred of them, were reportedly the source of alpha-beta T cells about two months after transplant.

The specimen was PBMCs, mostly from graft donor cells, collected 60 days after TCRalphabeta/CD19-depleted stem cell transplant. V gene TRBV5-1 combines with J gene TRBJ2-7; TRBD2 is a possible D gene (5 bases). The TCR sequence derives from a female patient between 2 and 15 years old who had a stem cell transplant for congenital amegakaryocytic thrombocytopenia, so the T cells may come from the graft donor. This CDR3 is CASRRGQSSYEQYF. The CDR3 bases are TGCGCCAGCCGGCGAGGGCAGAGTTCCTACGAGCAGTACTTC.